This T cell receptor beta chain was recorded in a study of OX40 agonist ivuxolimab in advanced cancers. As for the study in general: Patients were under 90% male with ages roughly 20 to 90, mean about 54.

The table came from immunoSEQ multiplex PCR; TCRdb's copy has only in-frame clones and leaves some out. The top ten hold just under 0.8% of the sample, which has approximately 100,000 clones, around 90% seen once. Germline assignment: CDR1 SEHNR and CDR2 FQNEAQ (reference sequence). CDR3 length: 14 residues. The ends lost 4 bases at V and 7 bases at J; junction bases unmatched: 4. Sampled blood was obtained at baseline, cycle 4 day 1, and cycle 7 day 1. V and J are TRBV7-9 and TRBJ1-6, with 7 bases identical to TRBD1. This clonotype was sampled from an adult with an advanced solid tumor such as melanoma, head and neck, liver or kidney cancer. Sequencing was performed on CD4+ or CD8+ T cells sorted from blood, taken in a trial of the OX40 agonist ivuxolimab. The CDR3 loop is CASSSGGRNSPLHF. CDR3 nucleotides: TGTGCCAGCAGCTCAGGGGGGAGGAATTCACCCCTCCACTTT.